Following are 11 T cell receptor beta chains from one sample sequenced in a study of blood T cell repertoires in COVID-19 (dated by TCRdb to 2019 to 2021). Libraries were built with the immunoSEQ multiplex PCR assay. TCRdb carries this immuneACCESS record with in-frame sequences only. Its versions omit some clonotypes, under half of them owing to an unresolved V gene in the studies checked, with the rest unexplained. In all, the sample holds roughly 500,000 clones, and 70% to 90% of those were seen once. Of the sample, over 1.5% falls within the top ten clones. Sequencing was performed on PBMCs or T cells enriched from blood (not recorded which). The receptors derive from a middle-aged woman who had recovered from COVID-19.

V usage is TRBV25-1 and J usage is TRBJ1-4, with 8 bases identical to TRBD1. The V and J ends lost 5 bases and 3 bases, in that order; junction bases with no gene match: 14. The CDR3 sequence is 18 residues long. In germline, CDR1 is MGHDK, CDR2 SYGVNS. For the CDR3, the DNA is TGTGCCAGCAGTCTCGAGTCAGGGGGCGTGTCGGCTAATGAAAAACTGTTTTTT. Translation gives CASSLESGGVSANEKLFF.

The chain combines TRBV6-1 with TRBJ1-3; possible D gene TRBD1, 6 bases. Germline CDR1 and CDR2: MNHNS and SASEGT. Trimming left V 0 bases short and J 3 bases short, with 9 bases between. The CDR3 length is 15 residues. The CDR3 region is CASSEAGTFGNTIYF. The CDR3 DNA reads as TGTGCCAGCAGTGAAGCCGGGACATTTGGAAACACCATATATTTT.

This clone was seen only a few times. The chain joins TRBV5-4 to TRBJ2-2, with 8 nucleotides matching TRBD1. Germline V lookup: CDR1 SGHNT, CDR2 YYREEE (reference sequence). The CDR3 has 15 residues. V trimming: 2 bases; J trimming: 3 bases; junction bases outside the gene matches: 3. CDR3 coding DNA: TGTGCCAGCAGCTTCGCGACAGGGGACACCGGGGAGCTGTTTTTT. It codes for CASSFATGDTGELFF.

This clone appeared once. The CDR3 region has the DNA TGTGCTAGTGGACCGGGACAGTCGAACACCGGGGAGCTGTTTTTT. It specifies CASGPGQSNTGELFF. The J gene is TRBJ2-2, the V gene TRBV12-5, with TRBD1 matching 7 bases. V lost 6 bases and J lost 0; bases outside the gene matches: 4. CDR1 LGHNT and CDR2 FRNRAP come from the germline V gene. The CDR3 runs 15 residues.

CDR3 loop: CASQVNTEAFF. The CDR3 DNA sequence: TGTGCCAGCCAGGTGAACACTGAAGCTTTCTTT. This chain joins TRBV6-5 and TRBJ1-1, with D unresolved. CDR3 length equals 11 residues. V lost 8 bases and J lost 0, with 4 bases in between. Germline CDR1 reads MNHEY; CDR2 reads SVGAGI.

This clone was detected a few times. The chain couples TRBV7-8 to TRBJ2-1; 9 bases are a match to TRBD1. The CDR3 totals 17 residues. Germline CDR1 SGHVS, CDR2 FQNEAQ. J lost 2 bases, V lost 5 bases, and 10 bases had no gene match. CDR3 sequence reads: CASSQVTGGVTYNEQFF. The DNA of the CDR3 is TGTGCCAGCAGCCAGGTTACAGGGGGCGTCACCTACAATGAGCAGTTCTTC.

The chain recombines TRBV12-2 with TRBJ2-3; the table's D call, TRBD2, has no DNA check behind it. TRBV12-2 is shown as a pseudogene. The CDR3 loop spans 15 amino acids. The CDR3 loop reads CASRVTSGNTDTQYF. The CDR3 DNA is TGTGCAAGTCGCGTGACTAGCGGGAACACAGATACGCAGTATTTT.

V is TRBV18 and J is TRBJ2-3, with a possible D match to TRBD1 (6 bases). V gave up 3 bases and J gave up 4 bases, with 11 bases separating them. CDR1 and CDR2 (germline): KGHSH, LQKENI. This CDR3 is 14 amino acids long. Here the CDR3 DNA reads TGTGCCAGCTCACCTACACAGGGCGCAGATACGCAGTATTTT. It codes for CASSPTQGADTQYF.

V gene TRBV4-1 combines with J gene TRBJ1-2; 7 bases match TRBD1. V trimming: 2 bases; J trimming: 6 bases; junction bases outside the gene matches: 12. The CDR3 is 16 residues long. Germline V gene sequence: CDR1 MGHRA, CDR2 YSYEKL. CDR3 region: CASSQMDRIKPHGYTF. The CDR3 region has the DNA TGCGCCAGCAGCCAAATGGACAGGATCAAACCGCATGGCTACACCTTC.

V and J are TRBV5-1 and TRBJ1-5; D perhaps matches TRBD1 (5 bases). CDR3 size: 14 residues. Trimming removed 0 bases at V and 3 bases at J, with 7 bases between. CDR1 and CDR2 (germline): SGHRS, YFSETQ. Here the CDR3 reads CASSLAGNNQPQHF. The CDR3 nucleotides are TGCGCCAGCAGCTTGGCAGGGAACAATCAGCCCCAGCATTTT.

The rearrangement links TRBV3-1 (or the pseudogene TRBV3-2) to TRBJ2-1; perhaps TRBD2 as D (6 bases). The V end was cut by 6 bases, the J end by 10 bases, with 10 bases between. There are 11 residues in the CDR3. Germline loops: CDR1 LGHDT, CDR2 YNNKEL (reference sequence). The CDR3 DNA follows: TGTGCCAGCAGTCAGAGCGGGGAGCAGTTCTTC. This sequence encodes CASSQSGEQFF.